Below are 9 T cell receptor beta chains sequenced from a single sample in a study of cytomegalovirus exposure and HLA in healthy donors (dated by TCRdb to the late 2010s). Libraries came from the immunoSEQ multiplex PCR assay. The multiplex PCR relied on a mix of 60 forward primers for TCR Vbeta segments and 13 reverse primers for TCR Jbeta segments. Here the immuneACCESS table is served through TCRdb, limited to in-frame sequences with V and J called. Missing clones are a known gap in these copies; in checked studies unresolved V genes cover under half, and the rest lacks a known reason. Here the sample has 150,000 to 200,000 clones; approximately 80% occur a single time. The ten largest account for about 3.1% of the sample. The sequenced sample was PBMCs. The receptors come from a male donor in good health and CMV-seronegative.

The CDR3 bases are TGTGCCAGCAGTTTACAGGGTGCGAACACCGGGGAGCTGTTTTTT. Translating gives CASSLQGANTGELFF. V and J are TRBV2 and TRBJ2-2; tentatively, D is TRBD1 (6 bases). Looked up from germline, CDR1 is SNHLY and CDR2 is FYNNEI. Between the trimmed V and J ends, which lost 5 bases and 0 bases, there was a span of 10 bases. There are 15 residues in the CDR3.

This clone was found a few times. V gene TRBV7-9 combines with J gene TRBJ1-6; tentative D call: TRBD1 (6 bases). The CDR3 runs 14 residues. Germline V gives CDR1 SEHNR, CDR2 FQNEAQ (reference sequence). The V end was cut by 4 bases, the J end by 7 bases, with 11 bases between. The CDR3 protein is CASSSDSPNSPLHF. The CDR3 region has the DNA TGTGCCAGCAGCTCGGACAGTCCAAATTCACCCCTCCACTTT.

The chain joins TRBV11-1 to TRBJ2-5; D is unresolved. The V gene lost 1 base and the J gene lost 7 bases, with 7 bases spanning the gap. The CDR3 runs 12 residues. The germline CDR1 and CDR2 sequences are SGHAT and FQDESV (reference sequence). Here the CDR3 reads CASSLVYGTQYF. Here the CDR3 DNA reads TGTGCCAGCAGCTTAGTCTATGGGACCCAGTACTTC.

Worth noting for this clone: Mismatch with germline at one junction end may stem from a read error. This chain joins TRBV27 and TRBJ2-1, with D possibly being TRBD2 (5 bases). Germline loops: CDR1 MNHEY, CDR2 SMNVEV (reference sequence). The CDR3 has 15 residues. CDR3 sequence: CVSSLYGWTDNEQFF. The CDR3 bases are TGTGTCAGCAGTTTATATGGCTGGACTGACAATGAGCAGTTCTTC.

This clone has only a few counts. The chain recombines TRBV9 with TRBJ2-5; D perhaps matches TRBD1 (6 bases). CDR1 and CDR2 (germline): SGDLS, YYNGEE. CDR3 length equals 14 residues. Between the trimmed V and J ends, which lost 4 bases and 1 base, there was a span of 11 bases. CDR3 loop: CASSPGQFQETQYF. The DNA for the CDR3 is TGTGCCAGCAGCCCTGGACAGTTCCAAGAGACCCAGTACTTC.

The chain joins TRBV7-9 to TRBJ1-1; tentatively, D is TRBD1 (6 bases). CDR3 length: 12 amino acids. V lost 5 bases and J lost 11, with 15 bases in between. The V gene's germline CDR1 is SEHNR and CDR2 FQNEAQ (reference sequence). The CDR3 DNA is TGTGCCAGCAGCGGGGGACATGGGCTGGCTTTCTTT. This encodes CASSGGHGLAFF.

This clone was detected a few times. The chain carries TRBV4-1 and TRBJ1-5; D ambiguous. The length of the CDR3 is 14 residues. Deletions cut 0 bases from V and 4 bases from J, with 7 bases between. Germline CDR1 reads MGHRA; CDR2 reads YSYEKL. Here the CDR3 DNA reads TGCGCCAGCAGCCAAGACAGTTCAAATCAGCCCCAGCATTTT. It translates to CASSQDSSNQPQHF.

The chain has TRBV11-3 and TRBJ1-2; D not resolved. Trimming stripped 5 bases from V and 7 bases from J, with 8 bases between. This CDR3 is 11 amino acids long. CDR1 is SGHNT and CDR2 is YENEEA in the germline V gene. This CDR3 is CASSPQAGYTF. The CDR3 DNA follows: TGTGCCAGCAGCCCGCAAGCTGGCTACACCTTC.

The chain couples TRBV28 to TRBJ2-5, with 7 bases lining up with TRBD1. The J segment lost 1 base and the V segment lost 2 bases, leaving 4 bases of the junction unmatched. Germline CDR1 and CDR2: MDHEN and SYDVKM. The CDR3 runs 15 residues. CDR3 in amino acids: CASSLDRVGQETQYF. The CDR3 region has the DNA TGTGCCAGCAGTTTAGACAGGGTCGGCCAAGAGACCCAGTACTTC.